This TCR beta chain was observed in a study of blood T cell repertoires in COVID-19. CDR1 and CDR2 from the germline V gene are LGHDT and YNNKEL (reference sequence). V was clipped by 4 bases and J by 9 bases, with 10 bases between them. This CDR3 region has 11 residues. Produced via immunoSEQ multiplex PCR; TCRdb's table is partial and in-frame only. The data hold some 190,000 clones, with 70% to 85% observed a single time. Sequenced material: peripheral blood. The chain links TRBV3-1 (or the pseudogene TRBV3-2) to TRBJ2-7, with a tentative D call TRBD2 (6 bases). This sequence originates from a woman older than 75 with COVID-19, enrolled during active disease. In nucleotides, the CDR3 is TGTGCCAGCAGCCTCGGGGGAGGGCAGTACTTC. It specifies CASSLGGGQYF.